The rows below give T cell receptor beta chains drawn from one sample of a study of Ad26.COV2.S vaccination and SARS-CoV-2 variants. Generated by immunoSEQ multiplex PCR, the TCRdb table keeps only in-frame clones and is missing some. This table has fewer than 300,000 clones, about 87% appearing once. Sequences were derived from peripheral blood, sampled in a trial of Ad26.COV2.S vaccine versus placebo. The source is a person between 18 and 65 years old who received the Ad26.COV2.S COVID-19 vaccine or a placebo. The conserved cysteine and the conserved F or W are not part of the CDR3 here. The order of the fields is V gene, J gene, CDR3 protein.

v_call: TRBV7-9; j_call: TRBJ2-5; cdr3_aa: ASSWSLAGTQETQY
v_call: TRBV6-5; j_call: TRBJ1-1; cdr3_aa: ASVAQTGGNTEAF
v_call: TRBV6-2/TRBV6-3; j_call: TRBJ1-5; cdr3_aa: ASSYSVGAQPQH
v_call: TRBV7-2; j_call: TRBJ1-2; cdr3_aa: ASSLEQGVRGYT
v_call: TRBV12-3/TRBV12-4; j_call: TRBJ1-2; cdr3_aa: ASSLRGEGGYT
v_call: TRBV7-8; j_call: TRBJ2-7; cdr3_aa: ASSLRRDMGTEQY
v_call: TRBV5-1; j_call: TRBJ2-1; cdr3_aa: ASSQPGFLAGGFWNEQF
v_call: TRBV7-9; j_call: TRBJ2-7; cdr3_aa: ASSLGTYEQY
v_call: TRBV6-5; j_call: TRBJ2-3; cdr3_aa: ASSWSRTTDTQY
v_call: TRBV4-2; j_call: TRBJ2-1; cdr3_aa: ASSQDGGSPYNEQF
v_call: TRBV11-3; j_call: TRBJ2-1; cdr3_aa: ASSLDGDRGLEQF
v_call: TRBV6-5; j_call: TRBJ1-2; cdr3_aa: ATGDSTVGYT
v_call: TRBV2; j_call: TRBJ1-2; cdr3_aa: ASKGDSSYGYT
v_call: TRBV24-1; j_call: TRBJ1-5; cdr3_aa: ATRTGDGSQPQH
v_call: TRBV4-1; j_call: TRBJ2-3; cdr3_aa: ASSQGRAGGDTQY
v_call: TRBV27; j_call: TRBJ2-7; cdr3_aa: ASSLRGRDYEQY
v_call: TRBV6-1; j_call: TRBJ1-5; cdr3_aa: ASSDPSNQPQH
v_call: TRBV5-1; j_call: TRBJ1-5; cdr3_aa: ASSFTGDNQPQH
v_call: TRBV30; j_call: TRBJ1-2; cdr3_aa: AWWPRDRGLNGYT
v_call: TRBV11-1; j_call: TRBJ2-3; cdr3_aa: ASSLGLITDTQY
v_call: TRBV7-8; j_call: TRBJ1-5; cdr3_aa: ASSLEDSSGPQH
v_call: TRBV5-5; j_call: TRBJ2-2; cdr3_aa: ASSKTSGRASGELF
v_call: TRBV5-4; j_call: TRBJ2-3; cdr3_aa: ASSLGWTSGLTDTQY
v_call: TRBV7-9; j_call: TRBJ2-1; cdr3_aa: ASSGGGDPEQF